The clone carrying this T cell receptor beta chain was counted a few times. The target antigen is unknown. The data originate from a study of T-cell reconstitution after alpha-beta-depleted transplantation in children. Study results and limitations: T-cell numbers and diversity one year post-transplant derived largely from freshly generated T cells. Expanded graft clones numbering several hundred reportedly gave rise to alpha-beta T cells about two months after transplant. Surviving recipient T cells and thymic progenitors accounted for the high day-60 TCRbeta diversity observed in some patients.

Unique molecular identifiers were used to barcode this TCRbeta library. Each CDR3 protein gets one entry after TCRdb re-called the PCR reads with MiXCR. The sample has some 200,000 distinct CDR3 sequences, around 7.7% seen once. Germline CDR1 SGHRS, CDR2 YFSETQ. The V end was cut by 3 bases, the J end by 6 bases, with 12 bases between. The CDR3 is made up of 13 amino acids. The receptor was isolated from a male patient under 10 years old who had a stem cell transplant for acute myeloid leukemia, so the T cells may come from the graft donor. The rearrangement links TRBV5-1 to TRBJ1-2; possibly TRBD1 for D (6 bases). The sequencing here drew on PBMCs, mostly from graft donor cells, taken 360 days after TCRalphabeta/CD19-depleted stem cell transplant. The CDR3 coding sequence is TGCGCCAGCAGCTCTGTACAGGGAGATGGCTACACCTTC. Its translation is CASSSVQGDGYTF.